The source of this T cell receptor (beta chain) is a study of regulatory T cells in long-lasting Graves disease. Study as a whole: Antithyroid drugs had been taken under 3 months by newly diagnosed Graves' patients. Overall study findings and caveats: There was favoring of TRBV28, TRBJ1-2 and TRBJ2-5 in persistent disease.

Time point meaning: newly diagnosed GD, antithyroid drugs for less than 3 months. RNA extracted from PBMCs served as the sequencing template. Construction of the TCR beta libraries employed iRepertoire HTBI primers in conjunction with Arm-PCR of CDR3 regions. MiXCR, run by TCRdb on the multiplex PCR reads, gives a single entry per CDR3 protein. The table lists 420,000 or so distinct CDR3 sequences, about 17% of them singletons, with 20% to 25% in the top ten. V shed 7 bases and J shed 1 base, with 14 bases lying between them. The CDR3 is 15 residues long. The count of this clonotype is one. As yet, its antigen is unknown. This same sample was also taken into another study, of T cells in Graves' hyperthyroidism and ophthalmopathy. This second study notes: First-round RT-PCR targeting the TCR CDR3 was performed with the HTBI primer set. The blood repertoire included most of the expanded thyroid clonotypes above 0.001.

The chain uses TRBV12-3 or TRBV12-4 and TRBJ1-3; tentative D call: TRBD1 (5 bases). Sequences were derived from peripheral blood mononuclear cells (PBMCs), sampled at new diagnosis, from a patient treated with antithyroid drugs. The receptor's source is a woman aged 18 to 35 with Graves disease. CDR3 sequence (DNA): TGTGCCAGCACTCTCTATGGGGGTTCTGGAAACACCATATATTTT. Its protein is CASTLYGGSGNTIYF.